Presented here are 21 T cell receptor beta chains from one specimen sequenced in a study of cytomegalovirus exposure and HLA in healthy donors. Use of 60 Vbeta and 13 Jbeta primers characterized the PCR. The protocol was immunoSEQ multiplex PCR, while the TCRdb copy is restricted to in-frame clones and leaves out a portion. This sample has about 170,000 clones, with around two thirds found just once. Input material: PBMCs. The receptors originated from a man aged 35 to 55 in good health and CMV-seronegative.

The chain is built from TRBV7-2 and TRBJ2-7, with 14 bases matching TRBD2. This CDR3 comprises 15 residues. V trimming: 5 bases; J trimming: 6 bases; junction bases outside the gene matches: 6. The V gene's germline CDR1 is SGHTA and CDR2 FQGNSA. The CDR3 loop reads CASSLRGTSGGEQYF. Here the CDR3 DNA reads TGTGCCAGCAGCCTCAGAGGGACTAGCGGGGGCGAGCAGTACTTC.

J is TRBJ1-4 and V is TRBV19, with D possibly being TRBD1 (5 bases). V was shortened by 3 bases and J by 5 bases, with 16 bases between the two germline ends. CDR1 and CDR2 (germline): LNHDA, SQIVND (reference sequence). This CDR3 contains 16 residues. CDR3 sequence: CASSIDSPIANEKLFF. The CDR3 coding sequence is TGTGCCAGTAGTATTGACAGCCCGATTGCGAATGAAAAACTGTTTTTT.

This sequence joins TRBV19 and TRBJ2-6; TRBD2 matches at 9 bases. The CDR3 loop spans 17 amino acids. The J segment lost 0 bases and the V segment lost 6 bases, leaving 6 bases of the junction unmatched. Germline V gene lookup returns CDR1 LNHDA and CDR2 SQIVND (reference sequence). This chain's CDR3 is CASRRGGSTSGANVLTF. The CDR3 DNA follows: TGTGCCAGTAGGCGGGGGGGCTCAACCTCTGGGGCCAACGTCCTGACTTTC.

Notes on this clone: The junction shows a germline mismatch at one end, possibly a read error. CDR3 residues: CASSFRKGETQYF. In nucleotides, the CDR3 is TGTGCTAGCAGCTTCAGAAAGGGGGAGACCCAGTACTTC. V is TRBV7-7 and J is TRBJ2-5; a weak D match, TRBD1 (5 bases). CDR1 and CDR2 (germline): SSHAT, FNYEAQ (reference sequence). This CDR3 region has 13 residues.

This sequence joins TRBV29-1 and TRBJ1-3; D remains unclear. CDR1 is SQVTM, CDR2 ANQGSEA, per germline. Trimming took 6 bases from V and 3 from J, leaving 12 bases between them. The CDR3 totals 13 residues. The CDR3 reads CSVRAGYGNTIYF. The CDR3 DNA reads TGCAGCGTCCGGGCGGGATATGGAAACACCATATATTTT.

This clone was counted only a few times. The rearrangement links TRBV7-2 to TRBJ1-5; no clear D. CDR3 size: 14 residues. Germline V gene data show CDR1 as SGHTA and CDR2 as FQGNSA. Trimming took 1 base from V and 4 from J, leaving 8 bases between them. CDR3 amino acids: CASSLGRGNQPQHF. The DNA of the CDR3 is TGTGCCAGCAGCTTAGGACGCGGGAATCAGCCCCAGCATTTT.

This clone has only one observation. V usage is TRBV4-2 and J usage is TRBJ1-5; possibly TRBD1 for D (6 bases). This CDR3 comprises 17 residues. The germline gives CDR1 LGHNA, CDR2 YNFKEQ. The V gene lost 2 bases and the J gene lost 7 bases, with 21 bases spanning the gap. CDR3 nucleotide sequence: TGTGCCAGCAGCCAACAGCTTATCGACAGGCCTGGCCAGCCCCAGCATTTT. The encoded protein is CASSQQLIDRPGQPQHF.

The chain couples TRBV7-9 to TRBJ2-5, with TRBD2 matching 8 bases. The V segment lost 7 bases and the J segment 5 bases; nucleotides outside the gene matches: 15. The CDR3 has 16 amino acids. Germline CDR1 and CDR2: SEHNR and FQNEAQ (reference sequence). The CDR3 region has the DNA TGTGCCAGCACCCCACCCGCGGGGGGTTCATGGGAGACCCAGTACTTC. This translates into CASTPPAGGSWETQYF.

This chain connects TRBV19 to TRBJ1-4, with D perhaps TRBD1 (5 bases). The V gene lost 5 bases and the J gene lost 3 bases, with 10 bases spanning the gap. The CDR3 has 14 residues. Germline CDR1 LNHDA, CDR2 SQIVND (reference sequence). The CDR3 region has the DNA TGTGCCAGTAGTGCGGGGCTCGCTAATGAAAAACTGTTTTTT. It is translated as CASSAGLANEKLFF.

This clone was observed a single time. The rearrangement uses TRBV4-2 and TRBJ1-2; no clear D. V shed 0 bases and J shed 5 bases, with 10 bases lying between them. The germline gives CDR1 LGHNA, CDR2 YNFKEQ. The CDR3 sequence is 14 residues long. The CDR3 sequence is CASSQERSPYGYTF. CDR3 nucleotides: TGTGCCAGCAGCCAAGAACGGTCCCCATATGGCTACACCTTC.

In this sample, this clone turned up a few times. Other DNA sequences within the sample encode an identical CDR3. The chain joins TRBV7-3 to TRBJ2-3, with 9 positions matching TRBD2. CDR1 is SGHTA, CDR2 FQGTGA, per germline. CDR3 size: 14 residues. Trimming at V came to 5 bases and at J to 3 bases, leaving 3 bases not matched to a gene. The CDR3 DNA reads TGTGCCAGCAGCCCGGGACTAGCTACAGATACGCAGTATTTT. This codes for CASSPGLATDTQYF.

This rearrangement joins TRBV4-1 to TRBJ2-1, with a possible D match to TRBD1 (5 bases). The CDR3 extends over 16 amino acids. CDR1 and CDR2 (germline): MGHRA, YSYEKL. The V gene lost 6 bases and the J gene lost 1 base, with 16 bases spanning the gap. Written as DNA, the CDR3 is TGCGCCAGCAGACCCCTTACAGGACCGTCCTACAATGAGCAGTTCTTC. This encodes CASRPLTGPSYNEQFF.

The CDR3, as DNA: TGTGCCAGCAGCCGCACGACTACCACAGATACGCAGTATTTT. It specifies CASSRTTTTDTQYF. The V gene is TRBV6-6, the J gene TRBJ2-3, with D possibly TRBD2 on 5 matching bases. Trimming pared 6 bases from V and 2 bases from J, leaving 12 bases between. The CDR3 totals 14 residues. Germline CDR1 reads MNHNY; CDR2 reads SVGAGI (reference sequence).

The chain links TRBV29-1 to TRBJ2-1; 9 bases align to TRBD2. This CDR3 is built from 14 residues. The germline CDR1 and CDR2 sequences are SQVTM and ANQGSEA. The V and J ends lost 6 bases and 9 bases, in that order; junction bases with no gene match: 12. CDR3 region: CSVFAGGRDFEQFF. The CDR3 DNA reads TGCAGCGTATTTGCGGGAGGGCGGGACTTTGAGCAGTTCTTC.

The gene calls are TRBV11-3 and TRBJ2-2; D is unclear. Germline V CDR1 and CDR2: SGHNT, YENEEA. Trimming cost V 3 bases and J 1 base, with 6 bases left between them. The CDR3 is 14 amino acids. CDR3 DNA sequence: TGTGCCAGCAGCTTGTGGCAGAACACCGGGGAGCTGTTTTTT. Its translation is CASSLWQNTGELFF.

This chain links TRBV7-2 with TRBJ2-3, with 12 positions matching TRBD2. CDR3 length equals 15 residues. V shed 4 bases and J 4 bases; nucleotides not matched to a gene: 3. Germline V gene sequence: CDR1 SGHTA, CDR2 FQGNSA. CDR3 region: CASSSLAGGADTQYF. In nucleotides, the CDR3 is TGTGCCAGCAGCTCCCTAGCGGGAGGGGCAGATACGCAGTATTTT.

This sequence joins TRBV7-3 and TRBJ2-5; the match to TRBD2 covers 10 bases. Trimming took 5 bases from V and 5 from J; bases not matched to a gene: 8. Looked up from germline, CDR1 is SGHTA and CDR2 is FQGTGA. The CDR3 is 15 amino acids. The CDR3 DNA reads TGTGCCAGCAGCCCTAGCGGGAGTAGGTATGAGACCCAGTACTTC. Protein product: CASSPSGSRYETQYF.

The rearrangement joins TRBV6-1 to TRBJ1-4, with D possibly being TRBD1 (6 bases). The CDR3 is 15 amino acids. Germline-derived CDR1 and CDR2 are MNHNS and SASEGT. Trimming shortened V by 4 bases and J by 8 bases, and 17 bases separated the two germline ends. As DNA, the CDR3 is TGTGCCAGCAGTGCCACAGGGTGGGAGAGGGAAAAACTGTTTTTT. Translating gives CASSATGWEREKLFF.

This clone appeared a few times. V gene TRBV9 combines with J gene TRBJ1-2; the D gene is possibly TRBD1 (5 bases). The CDR3 spans 15 residues. V lost 4 bases and J lost 5, with 18 bases in between. Germline loops: CDR1 SGDLS, CDR2 YYNGEE. The CDR3 spells CASSPDGAYRYGYTF. CDR3 nucleotides: TGTGCCAGCAGCCCAGATGGGGCCTACCGGTATGGCTACACCTTC. Full variable domain (rest looked up from reference TRBV9 and TRBJ1-2): DSGVTQTPKHLITATGQRVTLRCSPRSGDLSVYWYQQSLDQGLQFLIQYYNGEERAKGNILERFSAQQFPDLHSELNLSSLELGDSALYFCASSPDGAYRYGYTFGSGTRLTVV.

The chain carries TRBV14 and TRBJ1-4; tentative D call: TRBD1 (5 bases). Germline CDR1 reads SGHDN; CDR2 reads FVKESK. V shed 5 bases and J shed 8 bases, with 24 bases lying between them. There are 17 residues in the CDR3. The CDR3 reads CASSKIGPPEGYEKLFF. CDR3 sequence (DNA): TGTGCCAGCAGCAAAATCGGACCTCCGGAGGGGTACGAAAAACTGTTTTTT.

This clone came up a few times. The chain is built from TRBV7-2 and TRBJ2-7; TRBD1 matches 8 bases. Germline V gene data show CDR1 as SGHTA and CDR2 as FQGNSA. CDR3 size: 15 residues. The J segment lost 4 bases and the V segment lost 7 bases, leaving 12 bases of the junction unmatched. CDR3 sequence reads: CASTKPGTGVYEQYF. In DNA, the CDR3 is TGTGCCAGCACCAAACCCGGGACAGGTGTTTACGAGCAGTACTTC.